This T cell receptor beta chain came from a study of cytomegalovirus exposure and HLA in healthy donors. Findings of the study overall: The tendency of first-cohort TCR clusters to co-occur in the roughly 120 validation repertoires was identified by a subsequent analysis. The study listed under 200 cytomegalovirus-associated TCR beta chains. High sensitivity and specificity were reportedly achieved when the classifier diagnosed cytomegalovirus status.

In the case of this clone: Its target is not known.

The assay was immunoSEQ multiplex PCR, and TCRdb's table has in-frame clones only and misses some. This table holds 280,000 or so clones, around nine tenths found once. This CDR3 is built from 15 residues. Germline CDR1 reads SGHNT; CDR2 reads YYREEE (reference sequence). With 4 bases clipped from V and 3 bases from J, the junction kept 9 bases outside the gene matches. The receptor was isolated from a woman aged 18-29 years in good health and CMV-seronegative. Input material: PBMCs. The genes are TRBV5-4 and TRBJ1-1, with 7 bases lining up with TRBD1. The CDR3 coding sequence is TGTGCCAGCAGCCCCCAGGGGGGCCCGGACACTGAAGCTTTCTTT. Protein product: CASSPQGGPDTEAFF. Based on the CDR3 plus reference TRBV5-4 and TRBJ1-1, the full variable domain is ETGVTQSPTHLIKTRGQQVTLRCSSQSGHNTVSWYQQALGQGPQFIFQYYREEENGRGNFPPRFSGLQFPNYSSELNVNALELDDSALYLCASSPQGGPDTEAFFGQGTRLTVV.